Shown below are 14 T cell receptor beta chains from a single sample sequenced in a study of T cell responses to AZD1222 COVID-19 vaccine. Sequencing used immunoSEQ multiplex PCR; TCRdb keeps in-frame clones, though not all of them. Of about 150,000 clones listed, around nine tenths are singletons. The source was peripheral blood, collected 28 days after the second AZD1222 dose. All receptors derive from an adult who received the AZD1222 COVID-19 vaccine.

This chain links TRBV5-6 with TRBJ2-1; 9 positions match TRBD2. The length of the CDR3 is 16 residues. Germline lookup yields CDR1 SGHDT and CDR2 YYEEEE. J was trimmed by 12 bases and V by 4 bases; bases with no gene match: 17. The CDR3 DNA reads as TGTGCCAGCAGCCATCCCCCTAGCGGGGAAACCGATTGGCAGTTCTTC. As protein: CASSHPPSGETDWQFF.

Only one count was recorded for this clone. The chain carries TRBV19 and TRBJ1-6, with TRBD1 matching over 10 bases. Germline values: CDR1 LNHDA, CDR2 SQIVND (reference sequence). This CDR3 contains 16 residues. Trimming took 3 bases from V and 9 from J; bases not matched to a gene: 8. The CDR3: CASSIGDRGVGSPLHF. The DNA for the CDR3 is TGTGCCAGTAGTATCGGGGACAGGGGAGTTGGTTCACCCCTCCACTTT.

The chain recombines TRBV21-1 with TRBJ1-5; the D call of TRBD1 is as the table states it, not checked on the DNA. TRBV21-1 is assigned pseudogene status. This CDR3 region has 15 residues. The CDR3 loop is CASSNTGHSNQPQHF. The CDR3 DNA is TGTGCCAGCAGCAACACAGGACATAGCAATCAGCCCCAGCATTTT.

The rearrangement joins TRBV28 to TRBJ2-3, with D tentatively TRBD1 (6 bases). The CDR3 length is 14 residues. Germline CDR1 is MDHEN and CDR2 is SYDVKM. V gave up 0 bases and J gave up 2 bases, with 6 bases separating them. The CDR3 here is CASSLWGATDTQYF. For the CDR3, the DNA is TGTGCCAGCAGTTTATGGGGGGCCACAGATACGCAGTATTTT.

The chain uses TRBV19 and TRBJ1-1; no reliable D call. V was pared by 3 bases and J by 2 bases, with 10 bases between. This CDR3 region has 14 residues. Germline V lookup: CDR1 LNHDA, CDR2 SQIVND (reference sequence). The CDR3 loop reads CASSISSFNTEAFF. The CDR3, as DNA: TGTGCCAGTAGTATCTCCTCGTTTAACACTGAAGCTTTCTTT.

The chain carries TRBV13 and TRBJ1-2; D uncertain. Trimming took off 5 bases at V and 6 bases at J, with 13 bases between the two ends. The germline gives CDR1 PRHDT, CDR2 FYEKMQ (reference sequence). The CDR3 loop spans 13 amino acids. This CDR3 is CASSPQAGHGYTF. CDR3 nucleotide sequence: TGTGCCAGCAGCCCCCAGGCGGGTCATGGCTACACCTTC.

J is TRBJ2-3 and V is TRBV6-4; D gene ambiguous. Looked up from germline, CDR1 is MRHNA and CDR2 is SNTAGT. This CDR3 is built from 15 residues. Trimming left V 0 bases short and J 2 bases short, with 9 bases between. CDR3 nucleotide sequence: TGTGCCAGCAGTGACTCAGTCGACCCCACAGATACGCAGTATTTT. Its protein product is CASSDSVDPTDTQYF.

The V and J genes are TRBV3-1 (or the pseudogene TRBV3-2) and TRBJ2-1; D gene ambiguous. The length of the CDR3 is 12 residues. V was shortened by 2 bases and J by 7 bases, with 6 bases between the two germline ends. Germline V gene sequence: CDR1 LGHDT, CDR2 YNNKEL (reference sequence). The CDR3 protein is CASSQSDNEQFF. CDR3 nucleotides: TGTGCCAGCAGCCAATCGGATAATGAGCAGTTCTTC.

The chain uses TRBV9 and TRBJ2-5; no reliable D call. The CDR3 spans 8 residues. V gave up 4 bases and J gave up 14 bases, with 6 bases separating them. Germline V gene sequence: CDR1 SGDLS, CDR2 YYNGEE. Written as DNA, the CDR3 is TGTGCCAGCAGCCCCACATACTTC. It codes for CASSPTYF.

The J gene is TRBJ1-5, the V gene TRBV11-2; no clear D. V shed 1 base and J shed 0 bases, with 13 bases lying between them. Germline V CDR1 and CDR2: SGHAT, FQNNGV. The CDR3 is made up of 17 amino acids. The CDR3 DNA follows: TGTGCCAGCAGCTTAGCCCCGGGAGGTTATAGCAATCAGCCCCAGCATTTT. Encoded protein: CASSLAPGGYSNQPQHF.

The chain links TRBV5-1 to TRBJ2-1; 12 nucleotides match TRBD2. The V gene end was trimmed by 0 bases and the J gene end by 4 bases; junction bases not matched to a gene: 5. This CDR3 has 17 residues. Germline values: CDR1 SGHRS, CDR2 YFSETQ. The CDR3 DNA follows: TGCGCCAGCAGCTTGGCCGGGACTAGCGGGCCATACAATGAGCAGTTCTTC. It translates to CASSLAGTSGPYNEQFF.

This clone appeared a single time. V is TRBV7-2 and J is TRBJ2-3; TRBD2 is a possible D gene (5 bases). The V gene lost 3 bases and the J gene lost 2 bases, with 9 bases spanning the gap. CDR3 length: 14 amino acids. Germline-derived CDR1 and CDR2 are SGHTA and FQGNSA. CDR3 sequence: CASSFELVTDTQYF. The CDR3 nucleotides read TGTGCCAGCAGCTTCGAACTAGTCACAGATACGCAGTATTTT.

J is TRBJ1-1 and V is TRBV27; D may be TRBD1 (5 bases). Between the trimmed V and J ends, which lost 1 base and 4 bases, there was a span of 10 bases. CDR3 length: 14 residues. Germline V gene sequence: CDR1 MNHEY, CDR2 SMNVEV (reference sequence). This CDR3 is CASSLLGVGTEAFF. In DNA, the CDR3 is TGTGCCAGCAGTTTATTGGGGGTCGGCACTGAAGCTTTCTTT.

This chain links TRBV9 with TRBJ1-1, with a tentative D call TRBD1 (5 bases). This CDR3 region has 17 residues. Trimming cost V 0 bases and J 5 bases, with 20 bases left between them. Looked up from germline, CDR1 is SGDLS and CDR2 is YYNGEE. CDR3: CASSVGQIVAGPTEAFF. DNA of the CDR3: TGTGCCAGCAGCGTAGGACAGATTGTAGCAGGTCCGACTGAAGCTTTCTTT. Based on the CDR3 plus reference TRBV9 and TRBJ1-1, the full variable domain is DSGVTQTPKHLITATGQRVTLRCSPRSGDLSVYWYQQSLDQGLQFLIQYYNGEERAKGNILERFSAQQFPDLHSELNLSSLELGDSALYFCASSVGQIVAGPTEAFFGQGTRLTVV.